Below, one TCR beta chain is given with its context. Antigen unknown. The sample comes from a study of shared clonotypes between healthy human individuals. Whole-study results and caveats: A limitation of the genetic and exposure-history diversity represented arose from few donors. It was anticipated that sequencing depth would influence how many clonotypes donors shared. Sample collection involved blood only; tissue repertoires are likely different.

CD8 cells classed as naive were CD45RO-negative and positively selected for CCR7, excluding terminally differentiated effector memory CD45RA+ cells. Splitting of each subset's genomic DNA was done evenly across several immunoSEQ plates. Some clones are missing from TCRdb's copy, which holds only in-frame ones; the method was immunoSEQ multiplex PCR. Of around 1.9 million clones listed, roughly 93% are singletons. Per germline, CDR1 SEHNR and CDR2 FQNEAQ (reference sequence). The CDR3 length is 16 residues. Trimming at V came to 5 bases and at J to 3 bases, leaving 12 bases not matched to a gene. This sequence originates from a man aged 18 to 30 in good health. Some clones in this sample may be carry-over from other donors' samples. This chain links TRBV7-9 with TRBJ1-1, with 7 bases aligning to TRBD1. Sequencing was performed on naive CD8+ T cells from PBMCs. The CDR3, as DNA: TGTGCCAGCAGCCACCGCCCCGAGGGGGCATACACTGAAGCTTTCTTT. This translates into CASSHRPEGAYTEAFF.